The T cell receptor beta chain described here comes from a study of CD4 T cells in relation to SARS-CoV-2 and coronaviruses. Unexposed donor CD4+ T cells date from 2011-2018, before the COVID-19 pandemic. Isolation of CD4+ T cells took place after less than 13 days in culture. As cell numbers allowed, unexposed-donor CD4+ T cells faced SARS-CoV-2 S/N and four cold-coronavirus spikes. Two million PBMCs per well were cultured with around 10 IU/ml IL-2. Assay: immunoSEQ multiplex PCR; the TCRdb copy retains only in-frame clones and omits some. In the table there are some 21,000 clones, 70% to 80% of which are singletons. As concerns this clone: The antigen is not known.

The V gene end was trimmed by 2 bases and the J gene end by 4 bases; junction bases not matched to a gene: 12. Germline values: CDR1 LNHNV, CDR2 YYDKDF (reference sequence). CDR3 size: 18 residues. The clonotype was recovered from a human donor in good health. V gene TRBV15 combines with J gene TRBJ2-1; 9 bases fit TRBD1. Material: CD4+ T cells from PBMCs, cultured in vitro. Here the CDR3 DNA reads TGTGCCACCAGCAGAATGCAGGAGACAGGGGGAGCATACAATGAGCAGTTCTTC. Protein product: CATSRMQETGGAYNEQFF.